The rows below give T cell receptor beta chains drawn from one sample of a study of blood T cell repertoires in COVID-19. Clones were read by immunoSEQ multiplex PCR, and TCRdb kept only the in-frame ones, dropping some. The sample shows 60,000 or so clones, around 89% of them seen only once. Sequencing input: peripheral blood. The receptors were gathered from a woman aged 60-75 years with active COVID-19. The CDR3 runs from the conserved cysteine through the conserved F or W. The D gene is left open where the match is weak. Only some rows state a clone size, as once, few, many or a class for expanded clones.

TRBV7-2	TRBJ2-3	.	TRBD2	TGTGCCAGCAGCTTAGCGGCGACTAGCGGGGGGGCGGTAGATACGCAGTATTTT	CASSLAATSGGAVDTQYF
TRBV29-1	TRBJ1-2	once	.	TGCAGCGCGCAACGACAGACCTATGGCTACACCTTC	CSAQRQTYGYTF
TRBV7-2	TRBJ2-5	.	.	TGTGCCAGCAGCTTACGACTTTTACAAGAGACCCAGTACTTC	CASSLRLLQETQYF
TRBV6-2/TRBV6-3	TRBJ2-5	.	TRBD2	TGTGCCAGCAGTCGATGGACTAGCGGACAAGAGACCCAGTACTTC	CASSRWTSGQETQYF
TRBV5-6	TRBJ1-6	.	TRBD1	TGTGCCAGCAGCACGGACAGGGGCTACTATAATTCACCCCTCCACTTT	CASSTDRGYYNSPLHF
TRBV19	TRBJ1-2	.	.	TGTGCCAGTGAGGAGAGGCACATAGGTTATGGCTACACCTTC	CASEERHIGYGYTF
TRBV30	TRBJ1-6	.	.	TGTGCCTGGCCTTCTCGGAGGATAAGCTCCTATAATTCACCCCTCCACTTT	CAWPSRRISSYNSPLHF
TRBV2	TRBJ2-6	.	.	TGTGCCAGCAGTGAACTCCGGGTCTCTGGGGCCAACGTCCTGACTTTC	CASSELRVSGANVLTF
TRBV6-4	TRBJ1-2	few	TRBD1	TGTGCCAGCAGATCGACAGGGATGGTTGGCTACACCTTC	CASRSTGMVGYTF
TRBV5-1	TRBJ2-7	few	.	TGCGCCAGCAGCTTCCGCACCTCCAGCTCCTACGAGCAGTACTTC	CASSFRTSSSYEQYF
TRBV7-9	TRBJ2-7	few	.	TGTGCCAGCAGCCCAGGTGGGTCTCGTTACAGCGAGCAGTACTTC	CASSPGGSRYSEQYF
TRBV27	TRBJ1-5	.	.	TGTGCCAGCAGTTTATTTAGTCAGGCAAGTCCCCAGCATTTT	CASSLFSQASPQHF
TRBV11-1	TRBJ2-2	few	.	TGTGCCAGCAGCTTAGTCCAGGCGAACACCGGGGAGCTGTTTTTT	CASSLVQANTGELFF
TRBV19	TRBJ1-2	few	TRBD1	TGTGCCAGTAGTATAGCATCTACGGACAGGGGCAATGGCTACACCTTC	CASSIASTDRGNGYTF
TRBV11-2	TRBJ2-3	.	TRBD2	TGTGCCAGCAGCCCACGACTTAGCGGGGGGAGGGATACGCAGTATTTT	CASSPRLSGGRDTQYF
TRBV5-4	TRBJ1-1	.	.	TGTGCCAGCAGCTTGTCAGGGGTGTCTGAAGCTTTCTTT	CASSLSGVSEAFF
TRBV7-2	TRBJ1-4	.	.	TGTGCCAGCAGCTTAGACGGATTAGACAGGTTGATTGAAAAACTGTTTTTT	CASSLDGLDRLIEKLFF
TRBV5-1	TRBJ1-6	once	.	TGCGCCAGCAGCTCGAAACAGGACTCCTATAATTCACCCCTCCACTTT	CASSSKQDSYNSPLHF
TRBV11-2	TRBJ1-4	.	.	.	CASSLVGQGIRAHF
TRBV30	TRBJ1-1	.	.	TGTGCCTGGGGAAAAACCGGGACAATGAACACTGAAGCTTTCTTT	CAWGKTGTMNTEAFF
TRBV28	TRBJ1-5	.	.	TGTGCCAGCAGAGTGGGGGGGGTGACGACAGGACTCAATCAGCCCCAGCATTTT	CASRVGGVTTGLNQPQHF
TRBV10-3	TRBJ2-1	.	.	TGTGCCATCAGTGAGTCGACGCCTCACGAGGGTCAGCAGTTCTTC	CAISESTPHEGQQFF
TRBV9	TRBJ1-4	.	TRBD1	TGTGCCAGCAGCGTAGGACTATCAGGACAGGGGGCCGCAAAACTGTTTTTT	CASSVGLSGQGAAKLFF
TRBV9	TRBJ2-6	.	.	TGTGCCAGCAGCGTAGGGGGCGGAGCTGGGGCCAACGTCCTGACTTTC	CASSVGGGAGANVLTF
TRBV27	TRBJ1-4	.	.	TGTGCCAGCAGTTTATCGAAGGCAGGAAATGAAAAACTGTTTTTT	CASSLSKAGNEKLFF
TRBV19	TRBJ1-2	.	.	TGTGCCATCTCGGCCAGGGGCAAGAGAGGCTACACCTTC	CAISARGKRGYTF
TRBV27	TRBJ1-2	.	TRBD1	TGTGCCAGCAGCCCAGGGACAGAGCCCTCCCTATACTATGGCTACACCTTC	CASSPGTEPSLYYGYTF
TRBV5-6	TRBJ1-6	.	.	TGTGCCAGCAGCTTGATGAAAGGGGTCGGTTCACCCCTCCACTTT	CASSLMKGVGSPLHF
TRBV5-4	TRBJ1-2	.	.	TGTGCCAGCAGCTTGTTTGGAGGGAAGCGGGGCTACACCTTC	CASSLFGGKRGYTF
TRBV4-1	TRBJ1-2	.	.	TGCGCCAGCAGCCAGTGGGGCCAGGTTAAGGATGGCTACACCTTC	CASSQWGQVKDGYTF
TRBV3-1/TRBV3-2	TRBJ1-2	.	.	TGTGCCAGCAGCCGAAGGACACCGCTGGATGGCTACACCTTC	CASSRRTPLDGYTF
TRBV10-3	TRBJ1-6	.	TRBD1	TGTGCCACCACCGGGACAGCAAATTCACCCCTCCACTTT	CATTGTANSPLHF
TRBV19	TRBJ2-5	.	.	TGTGCCAGTAGTGTCCAAATCCAAGAGACCCAGTACTTC	CASSVQIQETQYF
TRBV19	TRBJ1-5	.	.	TGTGCCAGTAGGGATACAGGAAATCAGCCCCAGCATTTT	CASRDTGNQPQHF
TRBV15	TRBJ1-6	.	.	TGTGCCACCAGCAGACCACAGGGACACTATAATTCACCCCTCCACTTT	CATSRPQGHYNSPLHF
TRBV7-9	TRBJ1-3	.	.	TGTGCCAGCAGTCTGGGCGGGGCCTCTGGAAACACCATATATTTT	CASSLGGASGNTIYF
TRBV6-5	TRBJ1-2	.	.	TGTGCCAGCAGTTACAGGGAGCCTAACTATGGCTACACCTTC	CASSYREPNYGYTF
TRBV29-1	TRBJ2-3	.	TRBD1	TGCAGCACCTGGACAGGGGGAAGCACAGATACGCAGTATTTT	CSTWTGGSTDTQYF
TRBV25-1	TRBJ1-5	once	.	TGTGCCAGCAGTGACGGAGGGGGCAATCAGCCCCAGCATTTT	CASSDGGGNQPQHF
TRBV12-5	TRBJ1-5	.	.	TGTGCTAGTGGTTTGGGCGGGGAAGGGCAGCCCCAGCATTTT	CASGLGGEGQPQHF
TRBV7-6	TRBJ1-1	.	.	TGTGCCAGCAGCTTAGGTGAGGATTCGAACACTGAAGCTTTCTTT	CASSLGEDSNTEAFF
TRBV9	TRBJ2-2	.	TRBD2	TGTGCCAGCAGCCTGCTAGCGGGGGGGCCAAACACCGGGGAGCTGTTTTTT	CASSLLAGGPNTGELFF
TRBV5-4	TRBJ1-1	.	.	TGTGCCAGCAGCTTAAGGGGAAACACTGAAGCTTTCTTT	CASSLRGNTEAFF
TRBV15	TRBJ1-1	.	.	TGTGCCACCAGCAGAGATGGGGGGTCCGAAGCTTTCTTT	CATSRDGGSEAFF
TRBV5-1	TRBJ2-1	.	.	TGCGCCAGCAGCTTGGCGTTGAGCTTGTCAGGCAATGAGCAGTTCTTC	CASSLALSLSGNEQFF
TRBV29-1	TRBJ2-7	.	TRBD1	TGCAGCGTTGAGACTCACAGGGGCGAGGGCTACGAGCAGTACTTC	CSVETHRGEGYEQYF
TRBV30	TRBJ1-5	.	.	TGTGCCTGGAGTCCAGGTTATAGCAATCAGCCCCAGCATTTT	CAWSPGYSNQPQHF
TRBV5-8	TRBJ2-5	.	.	TGTGCCAGCAGCTTGGGAGTCGGGTTCCAATACCAAGAGACCCAGTACTTC	CASSLGVGFQYQETQYF
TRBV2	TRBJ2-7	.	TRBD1	TGTGCCAGCAGCGTAACCCAGGGGGCCGTGAGCGAGCAGTACTTC	CASSVTQGAVSEQYF
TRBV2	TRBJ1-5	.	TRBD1	TGTGCCAGTAACAGGGGCGAGTATAGCAATCAGCCCCAGCATTTT	CASNRGEYSNQPQHF
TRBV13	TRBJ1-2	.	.	TGTGCCAGCAGCTTTAACCGGGGGGATGGCTACACCTTC	CASSFNRGDGYTF
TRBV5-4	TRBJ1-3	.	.	TGTGCCAGCAGCTTAGCCAGGGGAAACACCATATATTTT	CASSLARGNTIYF
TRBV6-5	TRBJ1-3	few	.	TGTGCCAGCGAGGACAGAGACTCTGGAAACACCATATATTTT	CASEDRDSGNTIYF
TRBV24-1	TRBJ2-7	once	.	TGTGCCACCAGTGACGCAGGGGGGTACGAGCAGTACTTC	CATSDAGGYEQYF
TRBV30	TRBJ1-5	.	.	TGTGCCTGGAGTGTACCGGGGTATCAGCCCCAGCATTTT	CAWSVPGYQPQHF
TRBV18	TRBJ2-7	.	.	TGTGCCAGCTCTCAGGGGCCAGGTGACGAGCAGTACTTC	CASSQGPGDEQYF
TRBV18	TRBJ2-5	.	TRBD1	TGTGCCAGCTCGTCTGCAGGGGGCCGGGAGACCCAGTACTTC	CASSSAGGRETQYF
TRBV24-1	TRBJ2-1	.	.	TGTGCCACCAGTGACCTCCGGGGTGTTGAGCAGTTCTTC	CATSDLRGVEQFF
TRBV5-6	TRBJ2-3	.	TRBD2	TGTGCCAGCAACCCGGGGGGGACAGATACGCAGTATTTT	CASNPGGTDTQYF
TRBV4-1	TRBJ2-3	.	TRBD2	TGCGCCAGCAGCCTTGGACTAGCGGGGGGGAATACGCAGTATTTT	CASSLGLAGGNTQYF